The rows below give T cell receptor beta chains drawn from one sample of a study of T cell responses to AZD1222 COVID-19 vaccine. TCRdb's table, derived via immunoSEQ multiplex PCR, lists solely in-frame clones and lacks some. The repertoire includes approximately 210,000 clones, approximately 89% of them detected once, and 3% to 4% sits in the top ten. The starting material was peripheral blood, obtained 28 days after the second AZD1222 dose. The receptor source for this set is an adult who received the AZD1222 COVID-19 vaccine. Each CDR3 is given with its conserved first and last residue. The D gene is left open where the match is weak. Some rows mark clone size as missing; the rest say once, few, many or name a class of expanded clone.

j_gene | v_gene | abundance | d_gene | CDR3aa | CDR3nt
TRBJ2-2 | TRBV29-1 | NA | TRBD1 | CSVHSGQGATGELFF | TGCAGCGTCCACTCGGGACAGGGGGCGACCGGGGAGCTGTTTTTT
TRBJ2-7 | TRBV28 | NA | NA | CASRAQGTNSYEQYF | TGTGCCAGCAGGGCACAGGGGACTAACTCCTACGAGCAGTACTTC
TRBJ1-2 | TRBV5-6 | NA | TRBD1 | CASSLGPGQIGGYTF | TGTGCCAGCAGCTTGGGGCCGGGACAGATTGGAGGCTACACCTTC
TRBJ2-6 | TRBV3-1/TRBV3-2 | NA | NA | CASSQGGGGSGANVLTF | TGTGCCAGCAGCCAAGGCGGCGGAGGCTCTGGGGCCAACGTCCTGACTTTC
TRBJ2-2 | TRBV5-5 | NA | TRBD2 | CASSALSGGTGELFF | TGTGCCAGCAGCGCCCTAAGCGGGGGCACCGGGGAGCTGTTTTTT
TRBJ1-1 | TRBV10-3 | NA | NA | CAIGWGLTEAFF | TGTGCCATCGGGTGGGGGCTCACTGAAGCTTTCTTT
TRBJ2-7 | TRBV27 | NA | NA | CASSFSDGSYEQYF | TGTGCCAGCAGTTTCTCGGACGGCTCCTACGAGCAGTACTTC
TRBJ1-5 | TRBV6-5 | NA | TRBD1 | CASIGTGGNQPQHF | TGTGCCAGCATCGGGACAGGGGGGAATCAGCCCCAGCATTTT
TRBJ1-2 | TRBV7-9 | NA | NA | CASSLYAGAYGYTF | TGTGCCAGCAGCTTATATGCAGGGGCCTATGGCTACACCTTC
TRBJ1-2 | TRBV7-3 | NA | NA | CASSLRGGYGYTF | TGTGCCAGCAGCTTGCGGGGAGGATATGGCTACACCTTC
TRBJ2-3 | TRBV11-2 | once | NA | CASSFDHGTDTQYF | TGTGCCAGCAGCTTCGATCACGGCACAGATACGCAGTATTTT
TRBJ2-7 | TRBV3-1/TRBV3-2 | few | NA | CASSRPRGLSYEQYF | TGTGCCAGCAGCCGCCCCCGGGGGCTATCCTACGAGCAGTACTTC
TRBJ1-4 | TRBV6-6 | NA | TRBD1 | CASSSVPRQGREKLFF | TGTGCCAGCAGTTCCGTACCGAGACAGGGGAGGGAAAAACTGTTTTTT
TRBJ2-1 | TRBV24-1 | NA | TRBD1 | CATSDPPGQGVYNEQFF | TGTGCCACCAGTGATCCACCTGGACAGGGGGTTTACAATGAGCAGTTCTTC
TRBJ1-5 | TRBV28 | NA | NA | CASRTRPEGQPQHF | TGTGCCAGCCGAACCAGGCCGGAGGGTCAGCCCCAGCATTTT
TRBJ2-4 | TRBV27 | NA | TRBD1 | CASSSKDRGAIAKNIQYF | TGTGCCAGCAGTTCTAAGGACAGGGGGGCTATAGCCAAAAACATTCAGTACTTC
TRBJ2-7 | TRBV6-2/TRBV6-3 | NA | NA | CASSYSNEQYF | TGTGCCAGCAGTTACTCGAATGAGCAGTACTTC
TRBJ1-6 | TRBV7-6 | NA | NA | CASSIYGGTPSSYNSPLHF | TGTGCCAGCAGCATTTACGGGGGTACTCCGAGCTCCTATAATTCACCCCTCCACTTT
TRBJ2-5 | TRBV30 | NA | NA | CAWSGVARETQYF | TGTGCCTGGAGTGGGGTCGCCCGGGAGACCCAGTACTTC
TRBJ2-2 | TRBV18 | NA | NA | CASTDRGPTNTGELFF | TGTGCCAGCACAGATCGTGGGCCGACTAACACCGGGGAGCTGTTTTTT
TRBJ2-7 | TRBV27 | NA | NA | CASSLSLLSYEQYF | TGTGCCAGCAGTTTATCGCTGCTTTCCTACGAGCAGTACTTC
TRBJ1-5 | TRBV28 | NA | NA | CASRPEVSYYSNQPQHF | TGTGCCAGCAGACCAGAGGTCAGCTATTATAGCAATCAGCCCCAGCATTTT
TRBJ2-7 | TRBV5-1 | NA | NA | CASSEDGTSYYEQYF | TGCGCCAGCAGTGAGGACGGGACTTCGTACTACGAGCAGTACTTC
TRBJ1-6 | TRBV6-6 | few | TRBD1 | CASSSGWGQGSSYNSPLHF | TGTGCCAGCAGCTCGGGTTGGGGACAGGGGAGCTCCTATAATTCACCCCTCCACTTT
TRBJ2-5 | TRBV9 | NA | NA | CASSVAEGRETQYF | TGTGCCAGCAGCGTAGCTGAAGGACGGGAGACCCAGTACTTC
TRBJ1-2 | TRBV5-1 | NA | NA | CASSLTHPGGYTF | TGCGCCAGCAGCTTAACCCACCCGGGGGGCTACACCTTC
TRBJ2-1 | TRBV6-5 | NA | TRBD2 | CASRVLAGGVNEQFF | TGTGCCAGCAGAGTACTAGCGGGAGGGGTTAATGAGCAGTTCTTC
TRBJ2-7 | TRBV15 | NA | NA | CATSRRGYEQYF | TGTGCCACCAGCCGCAGGGGTTACGAGCAGTACTTC
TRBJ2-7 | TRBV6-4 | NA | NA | CASGTSPLWEQYF | TGTGCCAGCGGAACTAGCCCTCTCTGGGAGCAGTACTTC
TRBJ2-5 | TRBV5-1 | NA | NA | CASSLAAKYQETQYF | TGCGCCAGCAGCTTGGCCGCCAAGTACCAAGAGACCCAGTACTTC
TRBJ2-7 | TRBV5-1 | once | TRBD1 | CASSLTGTGAPLDEQYF | TGCGCCAGCAGCCTAACCGGGACAGGGGCTCCTTTGGACGAGCAGTACTTC
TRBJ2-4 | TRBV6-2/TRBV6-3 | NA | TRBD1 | CASSPSTGLAKNIQYF | TGTGCCAGCAGTCCCTCGACAGGGCTAGCCAAAAACATTCAGTACTTC
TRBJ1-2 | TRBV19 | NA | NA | CASSPESYGYTF | TGTGCCAGTAGTCCGGAGAGCTATGGCTACACCTTC
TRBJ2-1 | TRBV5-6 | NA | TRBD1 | CASSLLGTGSNEQFF | TGTGCCAGCAGCTTGTTAGGGACAGGGAGTAATGAGCAGTTCTTC
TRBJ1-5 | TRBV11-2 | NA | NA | CASSLDWGNQPQHF | TGTGCCAGCAGCTTAGACTGGGGGAATCAGCCCCAGCATTTT
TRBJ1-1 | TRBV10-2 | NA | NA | CASTLETGRGTEAFF | TGCGCCAGCACCCTCGAGACCGGGCGGGGCACTGAAGCTTTCTTT
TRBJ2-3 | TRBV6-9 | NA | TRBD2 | CASSYPYSGRAIDTQYF | TGTGCCAGCAGTTATCCTTATAGCGGGAGGGCCATAGATACGCAGTATTTT
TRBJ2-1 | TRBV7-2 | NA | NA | CASSLGGDSYNEQFF | TGTGCCAGCAGCTTAGGTGGAGACTCCTACAATGAGCAGTTCTTC
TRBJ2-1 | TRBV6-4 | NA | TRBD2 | CASSDAGLAGGEQFF | TGTGCCAGCAGTGACGCGGGACTAGCGGGAGGGGAGCAGTTCTTC